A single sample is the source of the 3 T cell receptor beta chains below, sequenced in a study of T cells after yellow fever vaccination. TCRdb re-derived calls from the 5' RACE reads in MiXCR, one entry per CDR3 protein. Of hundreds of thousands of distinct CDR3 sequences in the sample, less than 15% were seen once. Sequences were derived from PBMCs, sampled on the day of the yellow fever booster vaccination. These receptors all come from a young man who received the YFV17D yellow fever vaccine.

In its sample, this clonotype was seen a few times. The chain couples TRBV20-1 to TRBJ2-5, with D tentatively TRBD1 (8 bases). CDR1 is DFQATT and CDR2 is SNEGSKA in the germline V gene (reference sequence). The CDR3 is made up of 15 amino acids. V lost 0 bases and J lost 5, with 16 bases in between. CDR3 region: CSARDARGREETQYF. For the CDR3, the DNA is TGCAGTGCTAGAGATGCCAGGGGGCGGGAGGAGACCCAGTACTTC.

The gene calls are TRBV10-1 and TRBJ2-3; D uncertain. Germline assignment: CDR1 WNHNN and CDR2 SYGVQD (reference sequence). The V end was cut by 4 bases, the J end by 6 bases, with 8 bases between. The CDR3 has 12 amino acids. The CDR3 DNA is TGCGCCAGCAGTGTAGGGTTGGATACGCAGTATTTT. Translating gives CASSVGLDTQYF.

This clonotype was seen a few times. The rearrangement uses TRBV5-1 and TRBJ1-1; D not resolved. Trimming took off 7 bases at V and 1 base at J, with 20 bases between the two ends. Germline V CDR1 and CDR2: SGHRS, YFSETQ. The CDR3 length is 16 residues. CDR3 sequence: CASGTGSWERNTEAFF. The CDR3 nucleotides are TGCGCCAGCGGAACCGGGTCCTGGGAGAGGAACACTGAAGCTTTCTTT.